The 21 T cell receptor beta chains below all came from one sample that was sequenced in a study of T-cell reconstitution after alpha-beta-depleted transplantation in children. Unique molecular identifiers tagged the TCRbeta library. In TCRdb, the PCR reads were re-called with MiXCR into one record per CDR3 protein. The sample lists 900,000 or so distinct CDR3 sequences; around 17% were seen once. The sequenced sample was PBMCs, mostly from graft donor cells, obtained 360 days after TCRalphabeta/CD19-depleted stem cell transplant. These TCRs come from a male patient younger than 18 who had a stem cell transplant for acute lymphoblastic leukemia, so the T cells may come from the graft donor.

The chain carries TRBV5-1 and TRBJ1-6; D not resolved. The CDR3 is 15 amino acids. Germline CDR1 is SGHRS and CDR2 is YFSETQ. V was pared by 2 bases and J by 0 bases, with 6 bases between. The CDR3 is CASSFESSYNSPLHF. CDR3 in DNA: TGCGCCAGCAGCTTTGAGAGCTCCTATAATTCACCCCTCCACTTT.

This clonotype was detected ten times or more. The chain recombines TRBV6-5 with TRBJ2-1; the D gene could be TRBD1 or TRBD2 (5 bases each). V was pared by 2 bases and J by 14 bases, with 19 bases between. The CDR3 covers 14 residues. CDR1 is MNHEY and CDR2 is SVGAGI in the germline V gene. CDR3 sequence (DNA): TGTGCCAGCAGTTACGGGGCCGGGGCCTATAAAAAGTTCTTC. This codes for CASSYGAGAYKKFF.

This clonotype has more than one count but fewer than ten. CDR3 protein: CARPFRWRTGEQYF. The CDR3 nucleotides read TGTGCCAGGCCTTTCAGATGGCGGACGGGGGAGCAGTACTTC. V is TRBV7-9 and J is TRBJ2-7, with D perhaps TRBD2 (5 bases). V lost 9 bases to trimming and J lost 7 bases, with 22 bases between them. The CDR3 runs 14 residues. Germline V lookup: CDR1 SEHNR, CDR2 FQNEAQ (reference sequence).

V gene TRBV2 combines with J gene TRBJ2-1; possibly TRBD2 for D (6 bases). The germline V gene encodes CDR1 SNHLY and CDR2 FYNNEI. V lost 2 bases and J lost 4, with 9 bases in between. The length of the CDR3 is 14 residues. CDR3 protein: CASSEYGGYNEQFF. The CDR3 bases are TGTGCCAGCAGTGAATATGGGGGGTACAATGAGCAGTTCTTC.

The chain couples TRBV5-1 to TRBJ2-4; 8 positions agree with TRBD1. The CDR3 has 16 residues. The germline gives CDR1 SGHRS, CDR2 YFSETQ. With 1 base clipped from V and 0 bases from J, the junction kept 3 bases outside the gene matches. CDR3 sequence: CASSLLQGGAKNIQYF. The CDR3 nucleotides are TGCGCCAGCAGCTTGCTACAGGGGGGAGCCAAAAACATTCAGTACTTC.

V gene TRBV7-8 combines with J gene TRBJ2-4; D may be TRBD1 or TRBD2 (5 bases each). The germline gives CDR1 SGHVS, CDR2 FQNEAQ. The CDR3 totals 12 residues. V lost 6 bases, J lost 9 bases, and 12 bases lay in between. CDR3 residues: CASSVTRGIQYF. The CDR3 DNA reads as TGTGCCAGCAGTGTAACTAGGGGCATTCAGTACTTC.

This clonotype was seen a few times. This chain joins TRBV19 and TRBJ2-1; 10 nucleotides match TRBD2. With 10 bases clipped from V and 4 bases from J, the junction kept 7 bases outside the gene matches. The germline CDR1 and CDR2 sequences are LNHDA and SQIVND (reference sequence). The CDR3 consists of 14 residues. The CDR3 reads CAIKAGGPYNEQFF. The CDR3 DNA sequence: TGTGCCATCAAAGCGGGAGGGCCATACAATGAGCAGTTCTTC. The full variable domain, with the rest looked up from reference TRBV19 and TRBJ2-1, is DGGITQSPKYLFRKEGQNVTLSCEQNLNHDAMYWYRQDPGQGLRLIYYSQIVNDFQKGDIAEGYSVSREKKESFPLTVTSAQKNPTAFYLCAIKAGGPYNEQFFGPGTRLTVL.

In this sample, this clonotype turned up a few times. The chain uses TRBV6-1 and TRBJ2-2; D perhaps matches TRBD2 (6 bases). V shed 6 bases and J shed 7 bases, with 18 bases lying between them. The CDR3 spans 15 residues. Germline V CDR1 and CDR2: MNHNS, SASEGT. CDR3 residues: CASSPRPSGGGELFF. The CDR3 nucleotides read TGTGCCAGCAGCCCCCGGCCCTCCGGGGGCGGGGAGCTGTTTTTT.

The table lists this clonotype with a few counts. The CDR3 region has the DNA TGCGCCAGCAGCCTCAGACCGGGGCTAGCGGTATACGAGCAGTACTTC. This codes for CASSLRPGLAVYEQYF. The genes are TRBV5-1 and TRBJ2-7; TRBD2 agrees at 7 bases. Looked up from germline, CDR1 is SGHRS and CDR2 is YFSETQ. With V trimmed by 4 bases and J by 4 bases, 14 bases remained unmatched. This CDR3 is 16 amino acids long.

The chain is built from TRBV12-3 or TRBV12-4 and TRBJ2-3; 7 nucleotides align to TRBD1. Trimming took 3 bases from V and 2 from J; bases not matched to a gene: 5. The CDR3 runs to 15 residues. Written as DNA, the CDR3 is TGTGCCAGCAGTTTTACAGGGGTGGTCACAGATACGCAGTATTTT. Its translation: CASSFTGVVTDTQYF.

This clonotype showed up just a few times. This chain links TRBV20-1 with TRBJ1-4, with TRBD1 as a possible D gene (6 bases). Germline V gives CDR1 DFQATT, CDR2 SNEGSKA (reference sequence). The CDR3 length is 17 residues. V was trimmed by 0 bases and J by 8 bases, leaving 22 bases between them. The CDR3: CSARDLRGGRINEKLFF. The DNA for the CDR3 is TGCAGTGCTAGAGATCTCCGAGGGGGGAGAATCAACGAAAAACTGTTTTTT.

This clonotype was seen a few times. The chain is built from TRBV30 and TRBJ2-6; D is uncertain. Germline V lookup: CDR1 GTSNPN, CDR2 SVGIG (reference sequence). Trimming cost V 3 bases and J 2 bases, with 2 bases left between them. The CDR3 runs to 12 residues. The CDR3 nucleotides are TGTGCCTGGAGACCTGGGGCCAACGTCCTGACTTTC. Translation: CAWRPGANVLTF. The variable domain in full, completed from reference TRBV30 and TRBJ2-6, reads SQTIHQWPATLVQPVGSPLSLECTVEGTSNPNLYWYRQAAGRGLQLLFYSVGIGQISSEVPQNLSASRPQDRQFILSSKKLLLSDSGFYLCAWRPGANVLTFGAGSRLTVL.

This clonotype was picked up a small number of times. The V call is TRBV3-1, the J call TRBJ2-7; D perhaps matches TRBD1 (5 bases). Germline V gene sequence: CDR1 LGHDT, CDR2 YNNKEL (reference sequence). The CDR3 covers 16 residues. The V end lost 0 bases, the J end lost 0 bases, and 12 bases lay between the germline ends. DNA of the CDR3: TGTGCCAGCAGCCAAGAATCCCCAGGGTTCTCCTACGAGCAGTACTTC. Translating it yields CASSQESPGFSYEQYF.

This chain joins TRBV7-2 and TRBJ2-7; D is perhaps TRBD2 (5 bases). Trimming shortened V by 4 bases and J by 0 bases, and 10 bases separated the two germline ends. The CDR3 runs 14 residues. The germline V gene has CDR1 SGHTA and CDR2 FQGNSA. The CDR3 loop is CASSSRTASYEQYF. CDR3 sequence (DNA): TGTGCCAGCAGCTCGCGGACTGCCTCCTACGAGCAGTACTTC.

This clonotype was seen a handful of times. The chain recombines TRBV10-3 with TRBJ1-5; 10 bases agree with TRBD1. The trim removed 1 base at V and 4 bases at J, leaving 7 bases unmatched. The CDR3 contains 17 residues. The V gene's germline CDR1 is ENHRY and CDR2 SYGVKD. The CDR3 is CAISEWPGTGDNQPQHF. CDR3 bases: TGTGCCATCAGTGAGTGGCCCGGGACAGGGGATAATCAGCCCCAGCATTTT.

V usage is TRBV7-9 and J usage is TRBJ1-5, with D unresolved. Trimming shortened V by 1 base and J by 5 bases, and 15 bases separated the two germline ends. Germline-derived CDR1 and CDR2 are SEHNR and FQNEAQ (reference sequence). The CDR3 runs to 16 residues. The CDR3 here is CASSLGISPIDQPQHF. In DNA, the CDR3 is TGTGCCAGCAGCTTAGGAATTTCCCCAATCGATCAGCCCCAGCATTTT.

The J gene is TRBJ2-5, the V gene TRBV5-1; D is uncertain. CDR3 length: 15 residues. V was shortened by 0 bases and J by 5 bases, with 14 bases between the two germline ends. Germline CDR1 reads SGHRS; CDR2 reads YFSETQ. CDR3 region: CASSLVAGSKETQYF. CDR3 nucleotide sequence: TGCGCCAGCAGCTTGGTAGCTGGATCGAAGGAGACCCAGTACTTC.

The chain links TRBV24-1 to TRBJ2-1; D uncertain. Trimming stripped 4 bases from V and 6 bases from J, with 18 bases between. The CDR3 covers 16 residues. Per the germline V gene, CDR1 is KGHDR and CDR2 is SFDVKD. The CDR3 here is CATSEWASVGGNEQFF. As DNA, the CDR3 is TGTGCCACCAGTGAGTGGGCCTCTGTGGGCGGCAATGAGCAGTTCTTC.

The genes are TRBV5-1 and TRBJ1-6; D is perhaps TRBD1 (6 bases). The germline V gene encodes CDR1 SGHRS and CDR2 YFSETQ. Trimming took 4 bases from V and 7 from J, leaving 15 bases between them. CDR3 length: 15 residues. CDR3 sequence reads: CASSVGALWNSPLHF. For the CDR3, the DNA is TGCGCCAGCAGCGTGGGGGCGCTTTGGAATTCACCCCTCCACTTT.

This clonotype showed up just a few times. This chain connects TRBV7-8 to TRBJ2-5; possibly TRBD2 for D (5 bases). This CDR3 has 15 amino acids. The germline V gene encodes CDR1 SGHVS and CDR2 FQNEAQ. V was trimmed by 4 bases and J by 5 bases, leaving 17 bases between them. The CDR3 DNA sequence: TGTGCCAGCAGCTCCCAGACGGTCCCGGGGGAGACCCAGTACTTC. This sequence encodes CASSSQTVPGETQYF.

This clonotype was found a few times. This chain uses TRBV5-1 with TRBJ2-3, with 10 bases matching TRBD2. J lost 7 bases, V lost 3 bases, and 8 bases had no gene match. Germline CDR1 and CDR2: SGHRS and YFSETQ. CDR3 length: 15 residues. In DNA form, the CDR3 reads TGCGCCAGCAGCTCAGCGGGAGGGGTGACAAATACGCAGTATTTT. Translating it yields CASSSAGGVTNTQYF. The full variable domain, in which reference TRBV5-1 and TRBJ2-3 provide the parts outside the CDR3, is KAGVTQTPRYLIKTRGQQVTLSCSPISGHRSVSWYQQTPGQGLQFLFEYFSETQRNKGNFPGRFSGRQFSNSRSEMNVSTLELGDSALYLCASSSAGGVTNTQYFGPGTRLTVL.